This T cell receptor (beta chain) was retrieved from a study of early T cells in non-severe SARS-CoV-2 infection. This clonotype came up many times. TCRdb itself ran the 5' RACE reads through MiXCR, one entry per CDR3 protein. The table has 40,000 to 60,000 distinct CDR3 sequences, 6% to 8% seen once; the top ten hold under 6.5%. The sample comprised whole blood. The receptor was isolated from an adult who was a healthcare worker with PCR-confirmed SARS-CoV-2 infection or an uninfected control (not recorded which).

CDR3 sequence reads: CASSLTGTATNEKLFF. CDR3 nucleotides: TGTGCCAGCAGCTTAACCGGGACAGCAACTAATGAAAAACTGTTTTTT. This chain uses TRBV11-2 with TRBJ1-4; TRBD1 aligns across 7 bases. Germline V gives CDR1 SGHAT, CDR2 FQNNGV. Trimming at V came to 2 bases and at J to 0 bases, leaving 3 bases not matched to a gene. This CDR3 contains 16 residues.